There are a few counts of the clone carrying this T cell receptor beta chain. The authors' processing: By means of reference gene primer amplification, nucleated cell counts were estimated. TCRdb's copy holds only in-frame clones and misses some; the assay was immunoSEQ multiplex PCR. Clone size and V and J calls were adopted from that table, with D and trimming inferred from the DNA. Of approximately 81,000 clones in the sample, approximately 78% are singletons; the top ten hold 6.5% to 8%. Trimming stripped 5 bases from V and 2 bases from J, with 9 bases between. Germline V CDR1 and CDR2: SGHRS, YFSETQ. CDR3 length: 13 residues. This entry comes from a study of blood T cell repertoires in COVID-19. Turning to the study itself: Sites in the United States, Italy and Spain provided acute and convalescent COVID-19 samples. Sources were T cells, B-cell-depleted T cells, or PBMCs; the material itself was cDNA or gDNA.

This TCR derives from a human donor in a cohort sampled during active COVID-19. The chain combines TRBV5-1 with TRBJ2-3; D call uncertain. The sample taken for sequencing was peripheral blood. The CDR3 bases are TGCGCCAGCAGACCAGATAACACAGATACGCAGTATTTT. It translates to CASRPDNTDTQYF.